This TCR beta chain came from a study of tumor-infiltrating lymphocytes in primary liver carcinoma. Across the whole study: Ages ranged from 30 to 69, with HCC or mixed HCC-cholangiocarcinoma. Every sample contained roughly 3.65 to 8 million productive TCRbeta reads, and these numbers were similar from one tissue type to another. Overall study findings and caveats: Bulk unsorted material prevented CD4+ and CD8+ repertoire comparison.

Making TCR beta cDNA involved 400 to 600 ng total RNA and a constant-region primer. The TCR beta library was amplified through three nested multiplex PCR rounds in a modified ARM-PCR procedure. Researchers ran the first two PCR rounds for ten to eleven cycles each with TRBV1-TRBV30 forward primers and a C-beta reverse primer. TCRdb reprocessed the multiplex PCR reads via MiXCR and lists one record per CDR3 protein. Here the sample spans 320,000 or so distinct CDR3 sequences, about 62% being singletons. Unsorted whole blood supplied the RNA, and germline DNA was extracted too. Germline values: CDR1 SQVTM, CDR2 ANQGSEA. The CDR3 is made up of 15 amino acids. The ends lost 3 bases at V and 6 bases at J; junction bases unmatched: 12. Concerning this clonotype: Its cognate antigen is unknown. It is likely a read error, because the conserved phenylalanine at the end of the CDR3 is missing.

The sequence was collected from a man aged 35-49 years with primary liver carcinoma and hepatitis B virus infection. J is TRBJ1-2 and V is TRBV29-1, with TRBD1 identical over 8 bases. Sample: peripheral blood. In DNA, the CDR3 is TGCAGCGTTGAGTTACGGACAGGGACCAACCATGGCTACACCTCC. It translates to CSVELRTGTNHGYTS.